The 10 T cell receptor beta chains below were found in one sample sequenced in a study of T cells in Graves' hyperthyroidism and ophthalmopathy. Amplification of TCR beta CDR3 regions was performed using RNA transcripts as template. First-round RT-PCR of the TCR CDR3 relied on the HTBI primer set. TCRdb redid the calling of the multiplex PCR reads with MiXCR, one entry per CDR3 protein. The repertoire holds more than 300,000 distinct CDR3 sequences, with around a sixth as singletons. The sample consisted of blood. All receptors derive from a young man with Graves' ophthalmopathy.

This clonotype was picked up many times. The rearrangement links TRBV3-1 to TRBJ2-5; 12 bases agree with TRBD2. Germline CDR1 LGHDT, CDR2 YNNKEL (reference sequence). The CDR3 consists of 16 residues. V was pared by 1 base and J by 7 bases, with 7 bases of the junction left unmatched. CDR3 bases: TGTGCCAGCAGCCAAGGGCTAGCGGGGGGGCCTGGGACCCAGTACTTC. It is translated as CASSQGLAGGPGTQYF.

This clonotype came up a few times. This chain uses TRBV5-8 with TRBJ1-5; D not resolved. Germline V gives CDR1 SGHTS, CDR2 YDEGEE. The CDR3 is 12 residues long. Trimming removed 1 base at V and 6 bases at J, with 5 bases between. CDR3 nucleotide sequence: TGTGCCAGCAGCTTGCCAGCTCAGCCCCAGCATTTT. It codes for CASSLPAQPQHF.

The sample holds many counts of this clonotype. V is TRBV20-1 and J is TRBJ1-5, with 9 bases identical to TRBD1. Unmatched junction bases numbered 10, after V lost 3 bases and J lost 7 bases. The CDR3 length is 15 residues. Germline V gives CDR1 DFQATT, CDR2 SNEGSKA (reference sequence). This CDR3 is CSARDRGLESQPQHF. The CDR3 DNA follows: TGCAGTGCTAGGGACAGGGGCCTAGAGAGCCAGCCCCAGCATTTT.

Many counts were recorded for this clonotype. The rearrangement links TRBV7-2 to TRBJ2-4; 13 positions agree with TRBD2. The CDR3 runs to 19 residues. J was trimmed by 0 bases and V by 5 bases; bases with no gene match: 10. The V gene's germline CDR1 is SGHTA and CDR2 FQGNSA. The CDR3 sequence: CASSVQTSGGGIAKNIQYF. The CDR3 DNA is TGTGCCAGCAGCGTGCAAACTAGCGGGGGGGGCATAGCCAAAAACATTCAGTACTTC.

A few counts support this clonotype. The chain employs TRBV11-1 and TRBJ2-2, with 7 bases matching TRBD1. The CDR3 sequence is 14 residues long. J lost 4 bases, V lost 7 bases, and 6 bases had no gene match. Per the germline V gene, CDR1 is SGHAT and CDR2 is FQDESV (reference sequence). CDR3 amino acids: CASTLTGPTGELFF. In nucleotides, the CDR3 is TGTGCCAGCACCCTGACAGGGCCCACCGGGGAGCTGTTTTTT. Drawing the rest from reference TRBV11-1 and TRBJ2-2, the complete variable domain is EAEVAQSPRYKITEKSQAVAFWCDPISGHATLYWYRQILGQGPELLVQFQDESVVDDSQLPKDRFSAERLKGVDSTLKIQPAELGDSAMYLCASTLTGPTGELFFGEGSRLTVL.

This clonotype turned up a few times. The V gene is TRBV3-1, the J gene TRBJ2-1, with D tentatively TRBD2 (6 bases). CDR3 length equals 15 residues. Per the germline V gene, CDR1 is LGHDT and CDR2 is YNNKEL (reference sequence). Deletions cut 1 base from V and 2 bases from J, with 9 bases between. The CDR3 region has the DNA TGTGCCAGCAGCCAAGGAATAGCGGCCTACAATGAGCAGTTCTTC. Its protein is CASSQGIAAYNEQFF.

CDR3 sequence reads: CASSWDPDTGELFF. The CDR3 nucleotides read TGTGCCAGCAGTTGGGACCCAGACACCGGGGAGCTGTTTTTT. This sequence joins TRBV12-3 or TRBV12-4 and TRBJ2-2; the D gene could be TRBD1 or TRBD2 (5 bases each). With 4 bases removed from V and 3 bases from J, the gap between germline ends came to 9 bases. The CDR3 extends over 14 amino acids.

The V gene is TRBV4-1, the J gene TRBJ1-5; no clear D. Germline assignment: CDR1 MGHRA and CDR2 YSYEKL. The CDR3 consists of 13 residues. Trimming removed 0 bases from V and 6 bases from J, with 6 bases in between. DNA for the CDR3: TGCGCCAGCAGCCAAGAAGTCACTCAGCCCCAGCATTTT. Amino acids: CASSQEVTQPQHF.

The genes are TRBV19 and TRBJ2-2; D might be TRBD1 (6 bases). The CDR3 consists of 15 residues. Trimming took 2 bases from V and 5 from J, leaving 12 bases between them. CDR1 is LNHDA and CDR2 is SQIVND in the germline V gene (reference sequence). The CDR3 loop reads CASSILAGETGELFF. The CDR3 DNA is TGTGCCAGTAGTATATTAGCAGGGGAAACCGGGGAGCTGTTTTTT.

This clonotype came up many times. The rearrangement joins TRBV11-2 to TRBJ2-7, with D perhaps assigned TRBD1 or TRBD2 (5 bases each). In germline, CDR1 is SGHAT, CDR2 FQNNGV. The CDR3 length is 15 residues. V dropped 5 bases and J dropped 2 bases, with 16 bases sitting between them. CDR3 protein: CASSTGPGDAYEQYF. For the CDR3, the DNA is TGTGCCAGCAGCACGGGGCCCGGGGACGCCTACGAGCAGTACTTC.